This T cell receptor beta chain was documented in a study of blood T cell repertoires in COVID-19. The CDR3 sequence is 13 residues long. J was trimmed by 7 bases and V by 5 bases; bases with no gene match: 2. Germline assignment: CDR1 MDHEN and CDR2 SYDVKM. Assay used: immunoSEQ multiplex PCR; TCRdb lists only in-frame clones, some missing. The table lists under 55,000 clones, around 80% of them singletons, with roughly 5.8% in the top ten. The material sequenced was PBMCs or T cells enriched from blood (not recorded which). This receptor was identified in a woman in her forties or fifties with acute COVID-19. The chain has TRBV28 and TRBJ2-2; 9 bases line up with TRBD1. CDR3 sequence: CASSTGGIGELFF. The CDR3 bases are TGTGCCAGCAGTACAGGGGGCATCGGGGAGCTGTTTTTT.